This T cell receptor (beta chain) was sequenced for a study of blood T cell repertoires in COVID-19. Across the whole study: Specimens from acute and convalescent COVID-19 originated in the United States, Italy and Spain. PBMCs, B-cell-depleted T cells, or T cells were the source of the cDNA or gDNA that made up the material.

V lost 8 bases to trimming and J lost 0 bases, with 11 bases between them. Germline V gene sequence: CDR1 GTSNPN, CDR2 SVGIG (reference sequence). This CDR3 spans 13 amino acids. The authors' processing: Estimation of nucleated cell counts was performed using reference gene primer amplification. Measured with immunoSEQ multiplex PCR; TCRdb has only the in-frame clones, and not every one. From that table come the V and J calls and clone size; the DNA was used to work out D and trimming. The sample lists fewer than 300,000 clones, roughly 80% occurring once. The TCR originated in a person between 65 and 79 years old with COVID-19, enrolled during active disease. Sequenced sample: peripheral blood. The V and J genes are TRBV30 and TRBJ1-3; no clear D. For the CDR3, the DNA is TGTGCCCACGAGGGCAACTCTGGAAACACCATATATTTT. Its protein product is CAHEGNSGNTIYF.